This T cell receptor (beta chain) was sequenced for a study of blood T cell repertoires in COVID-19. Study in general: Material from acute and convalescent COVID-19 was sourced from the United States, Italy and Spain. Sources were T cells, B-cell-depleted T cells, or PBMCs; the material itself was cDNA or gDNA.

The data were produced by immunoSEQ multiplex PCR, yet TCRdb's version contains in-frame clones alone and is incomplete. Of 150,000 to 180,000 clones in the sample, 85% to 90% were seen once. Sequencing input: peripheral blood. The clonotype comes from a woman aged 35 to 49 with acute or convalescent COVID-19.

The CDR3 loop is CASSGVRGANYGYTF. The CDR3 DNA is TGTGCCAGCAGCGGGGTTCGGGGGGCTAACTATGGCTACACCTTC. The chain recombines TRBV7-8 with TRBJ1-2; the D gene is possibly TRBD1 (5 bases). Trimming left V 5 bases short and J 0 bases short, with 13 bases between. The CDR3 length is 15 residues. Germline values: CDR1 SGHVS, CDR2 FQNEAQ.